The subject of this entry is one TCR beta chain. The J segment lost 8 bases and the V segment lost 8 bases, leaving 7 bases of the junction unmatched. Germline lookup yields CDR1 LNHNV and CDR2 YYDKDF (reference sequence). This CDR3 spans 13 amino acids. Clones were sequenced by immunoSEQ multiplex PCR, and TCRdb holds only the in-frame ones, with some missing. The sample includes about 140,000 clones, more than 85% of them seen just once. This sample stems from a study of T cell responses to AZD1222 COVID-19 vaccine. The J gene is TRBJ2-1, the V gene TRBV15; 9 bases are shared with TRBD2. This TCR was recovered from an adult who received the AZD1222 COVID-19 vaccine. The sequencing here drew on peripheral blood, taken 28 days after the second AZD1222 dose. Here the CDR3 reads CATSAGGSHEQFF. CDR3 coding DNA: TGTGCCACCTCGGCGGGAGGGAGCCATGAGCAGTTCTTC. Together with reference TRBV15 and TRBJ2-1, the CDR3 gives the full variable domain: DAMVIQNPRYQVTQFGKPVTLSCSQTLNHNVMYWYQQKSSQAPKLLFHYYDKDFNNEADTPDNFQSRRPNTSFCFLDIRSPGLGDTAMYLCATSAGGSHEQFFGPGTRLTVL.